Below are 3 T cell receptor beta chains sequenced from a single sample in a study of molecular identifiers for immune sequencing clone quantification. MiXCR, applied by TCRdb to the PCR reads, yields one record per CDR3 protein. This sample has roughly 630,000 distinct CDR3 sequences, with 25% found just once. The sequenced material came from naive CD8+ T cells from blood, with Jurkat cell RNA spiked in. As to subset: FACS-sorted CD8+CD4-CCR7+CD45RA+ naive T cells. These receptors came from a human donor in good health. Some libraries in this study had Jurkat cell RNA spiked in.

Notes on this clonotype: This may be a read error, as it is one base from a much larger clone. The rearrangement links TRBV13 to TRBJ1-4; D remains ambiguous. The CDR3 is made up of 12 amino acids. CDR1 and CDR2 from the germline V gene are PRHDT and FYEKMQ (reference sequence). The CDR3 sequence is CASGLANEKLFF. The CDR3 nucleotides are TGTGCCAGCGGCTTAGCTAATGAAAAACTGTTTTTT.

Concerning this clonotype itself: Relative to the germline gene, one junction end is altered; a read error may explain this. The V call is TRBV25-1, the J call TRBJ2-1; no clear D gene. This CDR3 contains 16 residues. Germline V lookup: CDR1 MGHDK, CDR2 SYGVNS. CDR3 amino acids: CASSEGLMGKSNERFF. The CDR3 DNA sequence: TGTGCCAGCAGTGAGGGCCTGATGGGTAAATCCAATGAGCGGTTCTTC.

This clonotype was seen repeatedly, ten times or more. This chain connects TRBV12-3 or TRBV12-4 to TRBJ2-3; unclear D gene. The CDR3 sequence is 14 residues long. The V end was cut by 3 bases, the J end by 4 bases, with 11 bases between. The CDR3: CASSFAAGSDTQYF. Here the CDR3 DNA reads TGTGCCAGCAGTTTTGCCGCCGGCTCAGATACGCAGTATTTT.